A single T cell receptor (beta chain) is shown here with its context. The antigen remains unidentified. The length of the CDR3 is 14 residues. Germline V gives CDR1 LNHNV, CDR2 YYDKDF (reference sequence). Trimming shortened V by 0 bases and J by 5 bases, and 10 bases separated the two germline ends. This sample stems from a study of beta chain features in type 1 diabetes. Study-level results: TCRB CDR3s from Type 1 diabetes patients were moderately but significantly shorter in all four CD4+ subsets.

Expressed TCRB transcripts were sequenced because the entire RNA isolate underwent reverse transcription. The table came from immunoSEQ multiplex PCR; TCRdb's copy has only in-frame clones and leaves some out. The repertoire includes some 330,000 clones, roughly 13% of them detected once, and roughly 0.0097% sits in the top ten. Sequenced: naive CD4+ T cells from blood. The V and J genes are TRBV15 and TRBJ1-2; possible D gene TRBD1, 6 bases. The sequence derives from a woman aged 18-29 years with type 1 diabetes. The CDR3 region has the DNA TGTGCCACCAGCAGAGACAGGGGCGGGTATGGCTACACCTTC. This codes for CATSRDRGGYGYTF.